A single sample is the source of the 25 T cell receptor beta chains below, sequenced in a study of cytomegalovirus exposure and HLA in healthy donors. In the PCR, 60 Vbeta and 13 Jbeta primers were used. TCRdb's table, derived via immunoSEQ multiplex PCR, lists solely in-frame clones and lacks some. The sample carries some 150,000 clones, roughly 79% recorded once. The sample consisted of PBMCs. These receptors came from a woman in her thirties or forties in good health and CMV-seronegative.

The chain employs TRBV4-3 and TRBJ2-6; weak D call: TRBD2 (5 bases). Trimming took off 4 bases at V and 0 bases at J, with 7 bases between the two ends. This CDR3 has 15 residues. Germline V gives CDR1 LGHNA, CDR2 YSLEER. The CDR3: CASSREGSGANVLTF. DNA for the CDR3: TGCGCCAGCAGCCGTGAGGGCTCTGGGGCCAACGTCCTGACTTTC.

The chain combines TRBV15 with TRBJ2-5; the match to TRBD2 covers 7 bases. The germline V gene encodes CDR1 LNHNV and CDR2 YYDKDF (reference sequence). V dropped 1 base and J dropped 4; count of bases not matched to a gene: 3. This CDR3 is 14 amino acids long. Here the CDR3 reads CATSRGPGGETQYF. CDR3 nucleotide sequence: TGTGCCACCAGCAGAGGTCCGGGGGGAGAGACCCAGTACTTC. Together with reference TRBV15 and TRBJ2-5, the CDR3 gives the full variable domain: DAMVIQNPRYQVTQFGKPVTLSCSQTLNHNVMYWYQQKSSQAPKLLFHYYDKDFNNEADTPDNFQSRRPNTSFCFLDIRSPGLGDTAMYLCATSRGPGGETQYFGPGTRLLVL.

V is TRBV5-6 and J is TRBJ2-7; a weak D match, TRBD1 (6 bases). Germline CDR1 reads SGHDT; CDR2 reads YYEEEE. The V end was cut by 5 bases, the J end by 2 bases, with 11 bases between. The CDR3 consists of 13 residues. DNA of the CDR3: TGTGCCAGCAGTAAGGGACACCCCTACGAGCAGTACTTC. It yields the protein CASSKGHPYEQYF.

This chain uses TRBV5-4 with TRBJ2-7; the D gene is possibly TRBD2 (6 bases). The CDR3 extends over 15 amino acids. Germline loops: CDR1 SGHNT, CDR2 YYREEE (reference sequence). Trimming pared 5 bases from V and 5 bases from J, leaving 20 bases between. This CDR3 reads CASSSDVGRRDEQYF. DNA for the CDR3: TGTGCCAGCAGTTCGGACGTGGGGCGGAGGGACGAGCAGTACTTC. Variable domain in full (rest from reference TRBV5-4 and TRBJ2-7): ETGVTQSPTHLIKTRGQQVTLRCSSQSGHNTVSWYQQALGQGPQFIFQYYREEENGRGNFPPRFSGLQFPNYSSELNVNALELDDSALYLCASSSDVGRRDEQYFGPGTRLTVT.

This clone came up once. CDR3 protein: CASSLARVGTGELFF. The DNA for the CDR3 is TGTGCCAGCAGCTTAGCCAGGGTCGGCACCGGGGAGCTGTTTTTT. The chain carries TRBV7-9 and TRBJ2-2, with a tentative D call TRBD1 (5 bases). Germline CDR1 is SEHNR and CDR2 is FQNEAQ (reference sequence). The CDR3 length is 15 residues. Trimming took 0 bases from V and 4 from J, leaving 9 bases between them.

The chain recombines TRBV5-4 with TRBJ1-2; D not certain. The CDR3 is made up of 13 amino acids. Per germline, CDR1 SGHNT and CDR2 YYREEE (reference sequence). V lost 0 bases and J 10 bases, leaving 13 bases between the germline ends. DNA for the CDR3: TGTGCCAGCAGCTTGGAGCCTTCCTCCGACTACACCTTC. Protein product: CASSLEPSSDYTF.

This sequence joins TRBV6-1 and TRBJ2-7; possible D gene TRBD2, 5 bases. Trimming took 4 bases from V and 3 from J, leaving 13 bases between them. Germline V gives CDR1 MNHNS, CDR2 SASEGT. There are 14 residues in the CDR3. The CDR3 sequence is CASSVYGIDYEQYF. As DNA, the CDR3 is TGTGCCAGCAGTGTTTACGGGATCGACTACGAGCAGTACTTC.

The sample holds one count of this clone. V usage is TRBV9 and J usage is TRBJ1-3; TRBD1 is a possible D gene (6 bases). Per germline, CDR1 SGDLS and CDR2 YYNGEE. This CDR3 comprises 17 residues. V lost 0 bases and J lost 0, with 13 bases in between. The CDR3 protein is CASSVDLRGASGNTIYF. CDR3 coding DNA: TGTGCCAGCAGCGTAGATCTCAGGGGCGCCTCTGGAAACACCATATATTTT.

This chain links TRBV14 with TRBJ2-2, with 8 bases identical to TRBD1. V shed 8 bases, J shed 2 bases, and the junction held 7 bases outside the gene matches. The germline V gene has CDR1 SGHDN and CDR2 FVKESK. The CDR3 totals 15 residues. CDR3 in DNA: TGTGCCAGCTCACGGGACAGGCTAAACACCGGGGAGCTGTTTTTT. Translated, it gives CASSRDRLNTGELFF.

V gene TRBV27 combines with J gene TRBJ1-2; possible D gene TRBD1, 6 bases. Trimming took off 3 bases at V and 8 bases at J, with 13 bases between the two ends. Germline CDR1 MNHEY, CDR2 SMNVEV (reference sequence). This CDR3 contains 13 residues. This chain's CDR3 is CASSFLGARGYTF. CDR3 sequence (DNA): TGTGCCAGCAGTTTTCTGGGGGCTAGGGGCTACACCTTC.

Details on this clone: At one end, the junction sequence differs from germline, possibly due to a read error. V usage is TRBV28 and J usage is TRBJ1-1; tentatively, D is TRBD1 (6 bases). Germline V gives CDR1 MDHEN, CDR2 SYDVKM. The CDR3 has 12 residues. The CDR3 region has the DNA TGTGCCAGCAGTTTCCCGGCCAGGGGAGTAATCTTT. It translates to CASSFPARGVIF.

Written as DNA, the CDR3 is TGTGCCAGCAGCTTACGTTCAGGGGTGAGAAACACCATATATTTT. This codes for CASSLRSGVRNTIYF. The J gene is TRBJ1-3, the V gene TRBV7-8; possible D gene TRBD1, 6 bases. V was pared by 2 bases and J by 5 bases, with 13 bases between. This CDR3 contains 15 residues. Germline loops: CDR1 SGHVS, CDR2 FQNEAQ.

This clone was seen just once. The V call is TRBV28, the J call TRBJ2-2, with a tentative D call TRBD2 (6 bases). Looked up from germline, CDR1 is MDHEN and CDR2 is SYDVKM. This CDR3 has 15 amino acids. Trimming stripped 5 bases from V and 3 bases from J, with 13 bases between. This CDR3 is CASSTTGTYTGELFF. CDR3 in DNA: TGTGCCAGCAGTACAACCGGGACTTACACCGGGGAGCTGTTTTTT.

V and J are TRBV5-4 and TRBJ1-3, with TRBD1 matching over 8 bases. The CDR3 is 17 amino acids. Germline V gives CDR1 SGHNT, CDR2 YYREEE (reference sequence). The trim removed 1 base at V and 4 bases at J, leaving 10 bases unmatched. The CDR3 DNA is TGTGCCAGCAGCTTGCCCGAGGGACAGGTGGGAGGAAACACCATATATTTT. The encoded protein is CASSLPEGQVGGNTIYF.

In this sample, this clone turned up a few times. The rearrangement links TRBV19 to TRBJ1-2; D uncertain. The CDR3 runs 12 residues. Germline V CDR1 and CDR2: LNHDA, SQIVND (reference sequence). The CDR3, as DNA: TGTGCTGTCAGCAGGAATAACTATGGCTACACCTTC. It encodes CAVSRNNYGYTF.

This clone has a single count. The V call is TRBV27, the J call TRBJ2-1; tentatively, D is TRBD1 (5 bases). V was shortened by 6 bases and J by 10 bases, with 13 bases between the two germline ends. The V gene's germline CDR1 is MNHEY and CDR2 SMNVEV (reference sequence). The CDR3 totals 12 residues. In DNA form, the CDR3 reads TGTGCCAGCAGCCCCTGGACACGGGAGCAGTTCTTC. It specifies CASSPWTREQFF.

The chain has TRBV9 and TRBJ2-3; maybe TRBD1 (7 bases). Trimming took 0 bases from V and 8 from J, leaving 22 bases between them. This CDR3 has 17 amino acids. CDR1 SGDLS and CDR2 YYNGEE come from the germline V gene. The CDR3 is CASSVEPSGDRGATQYF. Written as DNA, the CDR3 is TGTGCCAGCAGCGTAGAGCCCTCGGGGGACAGAGGAGCTACGCAGTATTTT.

This clone was observed a single time. The chain joins TRBV15 to TRBJ1-2; D is unclear. CDR1 and CDR2 from the germline V gene are LNHNV and YYDKDF (reference sequence). The V end lost 0 bases, the J end lost 0 bases, and 8 bases lay between the germline ends. This CDR3 is built from 15 residues. CDR3 DNA: TGTGCCACCAGCAGAGAGGCAGGTTCTAACTATGGCTACACCTTC. Translating it yields CATSREAGSNYGYTF.

The CDR3 region is CASSSPRGSTGDYNEQFF. The CDR3 DNA is TGCGCCAGCAGCTCACCCAGGGGTTCGACAGGGGACTACAATGAGCAGTTCTTC. The chain couples TRBV5-1 to TRBJ2-1; TRBD1 matches at 8 bases. The CDR3 contains 18 residues. Trimming cost V 3 bases and J 3 bases; bases outside gene matches: 14. The germline V gene encodes CDR1 SGHRS and CDR2 YFSETQ.

The sample holds a few counts of this clone. This chain joins TRBV7-9 and TRBJ2-7; 9 bases are shared with TRBD1. With 5 bases clipped from V and 2 bases from J, the junction kept 7 bases outside the gene matches. Germline V gene sequence: CDR1 SEHNR, CDR2 FQNEAQ (reference sequence). CDR3 size: 15 residues. The CDR3, as DNA: TGTGCCAGCAGCCCCAACAGGGGGCCAACCTACGAGCAGTACTTC. It is translated as CASSPNRGPTYEQYF.

The genes are TRBV5-1 and TRBJ2-7; D is possibly TRBD1 (6 bases). The CDR3 length is 17 residues. The V and J ends lost 4 bases and 5 bases respectively, with 25 bases between them. CDR1 SGHRS and CDR2 YFSETQ come from the germline V gene. CDR3 DNA sequence: TGCGCCAGCAGCCCTATGGACAGCCCCCCTTTAAAGGACGAGCAGTACTTC. It codes for CASSPMDSPPLKDEQYF.

This chain uses TRBV28 with TRBJ1-5; TRBD1 might be the D (6 bases). From germline, CDR1 is MDHEN and CDR2 SYDVKM. The CDR3 is 16 amino acids. V gave up 10 bases and J gave up 3 bases, with 22 bases separating them. The CDR3 reads CAILKTGIGVNQPQHF. The DNA of the CDR3 is TGTGCCATTCTGAAAACAGGGATTGGCGTCAATCAGCCCCAGCATTTT.

In this sample, this clone turned up a few times. The chain joins TRBV7-9 to TRBJ1-1, with D possibly matching TRBD1 (6 bases). Per the germline V gene, CDR1 is SEHNR and CDR2 is FQNEAQ (reference sequence). Trimming took off 7 bases at V and 7 bases at J, with 28 bases between the two ends. CDR3 length: 17 amino acids. The CDR3 coding sequence is TGTGCCAGCACCTCGGACAGTCGTTCCAAGTTTGTGGGTGAAGCTTTCTTT. Amino acids: CASTSDSRSKFVGEAFF.

This sequence joins TRBV9 and TRBJ2-1; TRBD2 matches at 8 bases. The CDR3 has 16 amino acids. V lost 4 bases to trimming and J lost 6 bases; unmatched junction nucleotides: 12. Germline assignment: CDR1 SGDLS and CDR2 YYNGEE. The CDR3 DNA is TGTGCCAGCAGCCCCCAGTGGGTAGCGGGATTCAATGAGCAGTTCTTC. Translating it yields CASSPQWVAGFNEQFF.

The chain uses TRBV19 and TRBJ2-1, with 8 bases aligning to TRBD1. The CDR3 runs to 16 residues. CDR1 is LNHDA, CDR2 SQIVND, per germline (reference sequence). With V trimmed by 3 bases and J by 2 bases, 6 bases remained unmatched. CDR3 in amino acids: CASSIRPQGAYNEQFF. The CDR3 DNA follows: TGTGCCAGTAGTATCCGACCACAGGGGGCCTACAATGAGCAGTTCTTC.